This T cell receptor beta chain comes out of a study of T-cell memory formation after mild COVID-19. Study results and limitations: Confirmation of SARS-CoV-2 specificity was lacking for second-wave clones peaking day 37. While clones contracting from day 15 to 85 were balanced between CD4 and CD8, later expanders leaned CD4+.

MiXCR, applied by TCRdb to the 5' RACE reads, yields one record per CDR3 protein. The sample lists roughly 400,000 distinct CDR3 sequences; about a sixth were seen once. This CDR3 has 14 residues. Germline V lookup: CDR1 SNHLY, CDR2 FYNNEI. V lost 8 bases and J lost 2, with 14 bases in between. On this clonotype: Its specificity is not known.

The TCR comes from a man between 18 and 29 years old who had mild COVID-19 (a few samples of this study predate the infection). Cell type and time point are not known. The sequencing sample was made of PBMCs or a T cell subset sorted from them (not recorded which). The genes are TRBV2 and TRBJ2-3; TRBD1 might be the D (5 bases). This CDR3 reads CASGVGRYTDTQYF. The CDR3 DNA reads TGTGCCAGCGGTGTGGGGCGGTACACAGATACGCAGTATTTT.